Below, one T cell receptor beta chain is given with its context. The table came from immunoSEQ multiplex PCR; TCRdb's copy has only in-frame clones and leaves some out. The data hold about 26,000 clones, with roughly 80% observed a single time. This record belongs to a study of radiation and T cells in renal cell carcinoma. V was clipped by 7 bases and J by 3 bases, with 7 bases between them. Germline loops: CDR1 SGHRS, CDR2 YFSETQ. The CDR3 contains 11 residues. Time point given: blood 2 weeks post-SBRT. The treatment: 15 Gy SBRT to primary tumor, nephrectomy 4 weeks later. This sequence originates from a man aged 55 to 69 with renal cell carcinoma. The specimen comprised blood, sampled from a patient whose treatment included radiotherapy and nephrectomy. The chain has TRBV5-1 and TRBJ2-5; D gene uncertain. CDR3 loop: CASRLEETQYF. The CDR3 nucleotides read TGCGCCAGCCGGCTAGAAGAGACCCAGTACTTC.